These 21 T cell receptor beta chains were sequenced from one sample in a study of identical twins. TCRdb re-called the 5' RACE reads with MiXCR, one entry per CDR3 protein. The data hold hundreds of thousands of distinct CDR3 sequences, with less than 10% observed a single time. These data were also filed under a second study, of yellow fever vaccine responses in identical twins.

The sample consisted of PBMCs. These receptors came from a woman between 18 and 29 years old in good health.

The count of this clonotype is one. V usage is TRBV5-6 and J usage is TRBJ2-1, with a weak D call TRBD1 (5 bases). The germline gives CDR1 SGHDT, CDR2 YYEEEE. The ends were cut back, 4 bases at V and 7 bases at J, with 18 bases in the middle. CDR3 size: 15 residues. The CDR3 loop reads CASSQPGGADNEQFF. In DNA form, the CDR3 reads TGTGCCAGCAGCCAACCGGGTGGGGCCGATAATGAGCAGTTCTTC.

At least ten counts were recorded for this clonotype. The chain combines TRBV20-1 with TRBJ1-2; 11 bases are shared with TRBD1. The length of the CDR3 is 11 residues. Germline CDR1 DFQATT, CDR2 SNEGSKA (reference sequence). The CDR3 coding sequence is TGCAGCGCCGGGACAGGGGGGGGCTACACCTTC. Encoded protein: CSAGTGGGYTF.

This clonotype has a handful of counts. J is TRBJ2-1 and V is TRBV28; D possibly matches TRBD1 or TRBD2 (5 bases each). The V end was cut by 11 bases, the J end by 0 bases, with 14 bases between. Germline V CDR1 and CDR2: MDHEN, SYDVKM. The CDR3 consists of 14 residues. CDR3 DNA: TGTGCCGCTGAGGGGAGAGGCTCCTACAATGAGCAGTTCTTC. Translation: CAAEGRGSYNEQFF.

The genes are TRBV3-1 and TRBJ2-7, with unresolved D. Trimming took 1 base from V and 5 from J, leaving 15 bases between them. The germline CDR1 and CDR2 sequences are LGHDT and YNNKEL (reference sequence). The CDR3 has 15 amino acids. The CDR3: CASSQVLDGFNEQYF. In DNA form, the CDR3 reads TGTGCCAGCAGCCAAGTTTTAGACGGGTTCAACGAGCAGTACTTC.

This clonotype has more than one count but fewer than ten. The chain carries TRBV24-1 and TRBJ2-2; 16 bases match TRBD2. V trimming: 4 bases; J trimming: 6 bases; junction bases outside the gene matches: 7. The germline CDR1 and CDR2 sequences are KGHDR and SFDVKD. CDR3 length: 18 amino acids. The CDR3 reads CATSDRGLAGGPAGELFF. The CDR3 bases are TGTGCCACCAGTGACCGGGGACTAGCGGGGGGGCCGGCCGGGGAGCTGTTTTTT.

This chain links TRBV2 with TRBJ2-2; D is unresolved. Trimming removed 1 base at V and 4 bases at J, with 4 bases between. The CDR3 consists of 13 residues. Germline lookup yields CDR1 SNHLY and CDR2 FYNNEI. The CDR3 coding sequence is TGTGCCAGCAGTGAAGTGAGCACCGGGGAGCTGTTTTTT. Amino acid sequence: CASSEVSTGELFF.

This clonotype was observed many times. The CDR3 is CASSLTGGTSRYEQYF. DNA of the CDR3: TGTGCCAGCAGCTTAACAGGTGGGACTTCCAGATACGAGCAGTACTTC. The chain is built from TRBV7-9 and TRBJ2-7, with D possibly TRBD2 on 6 matching bases. Germline CDR1 SEHNR, CDR2 FQNEAQ (reference sequence). The germline V and J ends were trimmed by 2 bases and 4 bases, with 18 bases remaining between them. There are 16 residues in the CDR3.

In its sample, this clonotype was seen many times. The rearrangement links TRBV7-2 to TRBJ2-5; D call uncertain. The CDR3 length is 11 residues. V shed 1 base and J shed 9 bases, with 6 bases lying between them. Germline V gives CDR1 SGHTA, CDR2 FQGNSA. The CDR3 sequence is CASSLVSPQYF. The CDR3 DNA reads as TGTGCCAGCAGCTTAGTCTCGCCCCAGTACTTC.

The chain links TRBV10-3 to TRBJ2-5; 11 positions match TRBD2. Trimming cost V 8 bases and J 4 bases; bases outside gene matches: 3. This CDR3 spans 13 amino acids. Germline V lookup: CDR1 ENHRY, CDR2 SYGVKD. The DNA for the CDR3 is TGTGCCATCTCCCTAGCGGGGGGAGAGACCCAGTACTTC. This codes for CAISLAGGETQYF.

The rearrangement uses TRBV27 and TRBJ2-4; 10 bases line up with TRBD1. V lost 6 bases, J lost 8 bases, and 4 bases stayed unmatched. Germline V CDR1 and CDR2: MNHEY, SMNVEV (reference sequence). CDR3 length equals 13 residues. CDR3 residues: CASRGQGRDIQYF. Here the CDR3 DNA reads TGTGCCAGCAGGGGACAGGGGCGGGACATTCAGTACTTC.

This clonotype was counted between two and nine times. The V and J genes are TRBV20-1 and TRBJ2-7; no clear D. Germline-derived CDR1 and CDR2 are DFQATT and SNEGSKA (reference sequence). The CDR3 sequence is 12 residues long. Trimming cost V 2 bases and J 3 bases, with 8 bases left between them. This chain's CDR3 is CSARLDHYEQYF. In DNA form, the CDR3 reads TGCAGTGCTAGACTGGACCACTACGAGCAGTACTTC.

This clonotype was observed at least ten times. The chain recombines TRBV24-1 with TRBJ2-4; D unresolved. Germline-derived CDR1 and CDR2 are KGHDR and SFDVKD. Trimming removed 0 bases from V and 1 base from J, with 9 bases in between. The CDR3 contains 16 residues. The CDR3 sequence: CATSDLRVKAKNIQYF. The CDR3 DNA sequence: TGTGCCACCAGTGATTTGCGGGTGAAGGCCAAAAACATTCAGTACTTC.

The DNA of the CDR3 is TGTGCCAGCTCCCCCAGTAGCGGGGGCTCCGACAAGACCCAGTACTTC. The encoded protein is CASSPSSGGSDKTQYF. The chain is built from TRBV18 and TRBJ2-5; TRBD2 aligns across 9 bases. V dropped 6 bases and J dropped 6; count of bases not matched to a gene: 14. The CDR3 sequence is 16 residues long. Germline loops: CDR1 KGHSH, CDR2 LQKENI. The full variable domain, its missing parts supplied by reference TRBV18 and TRBJ2-5, is NAGVMQNPRHLVRRRGQEARLRCSPMKGHSHVYWYRQLPEEGLKFMVYLQKENIIDESGMPKERFSAEFPKEGPSILRIQQVVRGDSAAYFCASSPSSGGSDKTQYFGPGTRLLVL.

A few counts support this clonotype. The chain carries TRBV28 and TRBJ2-6; D is uncertain. The germline CDR1 and CDR2 sequences are MDHEN and SYDVKM. This CDR3 comprises 15 residues. Deletions cut 5 bases from V and 4 bases from J, with 12 bases between. The CDR3 spells CASSSRISGANVLTF. Written as DNA, the CDR3 is TGTGCCAGCAGTAGCAGGATCTCCGGGGCCAACGTCCTGACTTTC.

This clonotype was seen only a few times. The gene calls are TRBV7-9 and TRBJ2-7; no definite D call. This CDR3 comprises 13 residues. From germline, CDR1 is SEHNR and CDR2 FQNEAQ (reference sequence). V lost 5 bases and J lost 4, with 12 bases in between. The DNA of the CDR3 is TGTGCCAGCAGCCCTAGTGAGTCTTACGAGCAGTACTTC. As protein: CASSPSESYEQYF.

The V and J genes are TRBV3-1 and TRBJ1-1; D is perhaps TRBD1 (5 bases). The CDR3 has 16 amino acids. V lost 1 base and J 2 bases, leaving 14 bases between the germline ends. Germline V lookup: CDR1 LGHDT, CDR2 YNNKEL (reference sequence). The CDR3 DNA follows: TGTGCCAGCAGCCAAGTTGTCGGGGCACTCAACACTGAAGCTTTCTTT. Amino acids: CASSQVVGALNTEAFF.

The CDR3 spells CASSQPDSSYEQYF. For the CDR3, the DNA is TGTGCCAGCAGTCAACCGGACAGTTCCTACGAGCAGTACTTC. The chain carries TRBV27 and TRBJ2-7; tentative D call: TRBD1 (6 bases). The germline V gene has CDR1 MNHEY and CDR2 SMNVEV (reference sequence). CDR3 length: 14 residues. The V and J ends lost 5 bases and 1 base respectively, with 12 bases between them.

The chain couples TRBV20-1 to TRBJ1-5; D not resolved. Trimming pared 2 bases from V and 7 bases from J, leaving 15 bases between. The CDR3 contains 14 residues. CDR1 is DFQATT, CDR2 SNEGSKA, per germline (reference sequence). CDR3 region: CSARMSLLGQPQHF. The CDR3 DNA reads as TGCAGTGCTAGAATGAGCCTCCTGGGGCAGCCCCAGCATTTT.

The V and J genes are TRBV20-1 and TRBJ2-7; 7 bases fit TRBD2. Trimming took 8 bases from V and 4 from J; bases not matched to a gene: 14. Germline V gives CDR1 DFQATT, CDR2 SNEGSKA (reference sequence). The CDR3 spans 14 residues. The CDR3 DNA reads TGCAGTACCTCCCGACTAGCAGATGATTACGAGCAGTACTTC. This translates into CSTSRLADDYEQYF.

This clonotype has just a few counts. The chain has TRBV7-2 and TRBJ2-1; unclear D gene. CDR3 length equals 15 residues. V was cut by 2 bases and J by 2 bases, with 10 bases left in between. Germline-derived CDR1 and CDR2 are SGHTA and FQGNSA. The DNA of the CDR3 is TGTGCCAGCAGCTTAATTCCCAGAGCCTACAATGAGCAGTTCTTC. The encoded protein is CASSLIPRAYNEQFF.

The chain uses TRBV11-1 and TRBJ2-7; 13 bases line up with TRBD2. Trimming took 3 bases from V and 2 from J; bases not matched to a gene: 13. Per the germline V gene, CDR1 is SGHAT and CDR2 is FQDESV (reference sequence). The CDR3 is made up of 19 amino acids. As DNA, the CDR3 is TGTGCCAGCAGCTTGATCGTAGGGACTAGCGGGGTAAAGGCCTACGAGCAGTACTTC. Translation: CASSLIVGTSGVKAYEQYF.